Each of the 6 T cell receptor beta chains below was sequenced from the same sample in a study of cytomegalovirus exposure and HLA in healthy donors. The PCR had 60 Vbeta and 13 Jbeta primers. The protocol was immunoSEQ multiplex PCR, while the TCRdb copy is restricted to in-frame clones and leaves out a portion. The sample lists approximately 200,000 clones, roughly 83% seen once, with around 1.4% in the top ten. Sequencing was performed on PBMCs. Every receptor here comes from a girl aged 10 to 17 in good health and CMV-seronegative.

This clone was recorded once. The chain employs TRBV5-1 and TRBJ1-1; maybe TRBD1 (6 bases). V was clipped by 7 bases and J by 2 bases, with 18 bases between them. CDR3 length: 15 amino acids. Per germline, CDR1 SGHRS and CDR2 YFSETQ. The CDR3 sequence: CASGPGHLENTEAFF. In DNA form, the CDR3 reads TGCGCCAGCGGTCCGGGACACCTAGAAAACACTGAAGCTTTCTTT.

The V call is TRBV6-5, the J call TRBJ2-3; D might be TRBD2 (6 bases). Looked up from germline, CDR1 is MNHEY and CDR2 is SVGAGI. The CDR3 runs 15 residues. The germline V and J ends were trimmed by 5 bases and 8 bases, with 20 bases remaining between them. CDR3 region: CASSHRDSQRGTQYF. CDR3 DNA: TGTGCCAGCAGTCACCGGGACTCCCAACGCGGTACGCAGTATTTT.

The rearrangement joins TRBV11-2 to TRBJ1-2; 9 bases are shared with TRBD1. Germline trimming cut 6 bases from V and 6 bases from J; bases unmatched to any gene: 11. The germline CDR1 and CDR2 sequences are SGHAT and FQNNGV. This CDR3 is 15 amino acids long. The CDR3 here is CASRSPGQGYDGYTF. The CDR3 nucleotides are TGTGCCAGCAGGTCTCCGGGACAGGGCTACGATGGCTACACCTTC.

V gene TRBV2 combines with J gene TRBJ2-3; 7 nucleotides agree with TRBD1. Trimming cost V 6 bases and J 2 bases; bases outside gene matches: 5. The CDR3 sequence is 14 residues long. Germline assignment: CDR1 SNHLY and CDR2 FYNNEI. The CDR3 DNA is TGTGCCAGCAGGCTCGGGACAGCCACAGATACGCAGTATTTT. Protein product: CASRLGTATDTQYF. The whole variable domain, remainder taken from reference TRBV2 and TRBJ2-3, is EPEVTQTPSHQVTQMGQEVILRCVPISNHLYFYWYRQILGQKVEFLVSFYNNEISEKSEIFDDQFSVERPDGSNFTLKIRSTKLEDSAMYFCASRLGTATDTQYFGPGTRLTVL.

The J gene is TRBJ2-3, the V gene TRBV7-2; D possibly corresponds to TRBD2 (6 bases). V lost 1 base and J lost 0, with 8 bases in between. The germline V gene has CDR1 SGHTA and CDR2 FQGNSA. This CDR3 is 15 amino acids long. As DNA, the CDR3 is TGTGCCAGCAGCTTAGGCGGGATTAGCACAGATACGCAGTATTTT. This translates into CASSLGGISTDTQYF. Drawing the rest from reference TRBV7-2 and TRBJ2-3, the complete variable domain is GAGVSQSPSNKVTEKGKDVELRCDPISGHTALYWYRQSLGQGLEFLIYFQGNSAPDKSGLPSDRFSAERTGGSVSTLTIQRTQQEDSAVYLCASSLGGISTDTQYFGPGTRLTVL.

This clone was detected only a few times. CDR3 residues: CASSIGGLTGEQYF. The DNA of the CDR3 is TGTGCCAGTAGTATTGGAGGTCTTACGGGCGAGCAGTACTTC. The chain carries TRBV19 and TRBJ2-7, with D possibly matching TRBD2 (5 bases). Germline V CDR1 and CDR2: LNHDA, SQIVND (reference sequence). The V end was cut by 3 bases, the J end by 6 bases, with 15 bases between. The CDR3 length is 14 residues. Using reference TRBV19 and TRBJ2-7 for the parts outside the CDR3, the full variable domain is DGGITQSPKYLFRKEGQNVTLSCEQNLNHDAMYWYRQDPGQGLRLIYYSQIVNDFQKGDIAEGYSVSREKKESFPLTVTSAQKNPTAFYLCASSIGGLTGEQYFGPGTRLTVT.